A single count supports the clone carrying this T cell receptor (beta chain). Antigen specificity is unknown. Following a roughly 9-day culture, CD4+ T cells were purified. This person caught SARS-CoV-2 sometime from March to December 2020, and PCR testing confirmed the infection. Each participant was administered two doses of either the BNT162b2 or the mRNA-1273 vaccine. This specimen belongs to a study of vaccination effects on CD4 cells after COVID-19. Across the study: CD4+ T cells specific for antigen were expanded with viral peptide pools by the ViraFEST assay before sequencing. Median timing of post-vaccine samples was 72 days after the second dose. Each culture well received around 2 million PBMC. These cells were then cultured in IMDM with around 9.6 IU/ml IL-2 and around 9.6 ug/ml peptides.

The CDR3 is 12 amino acids. CDR1 and CDR2 (germline): KGHSH, LQKENI. V was shortened by 6 bases and J by 1 base, with 6 bases between the two germline ends. Findings and caveats of the study: Convalescent patients numbered few in the study; early post-infection timepoints were missing entirely.

Produced via immunoSEQ multiplex PCR; TCRdb's table is partial and in-frame only. The sample consists of around 50,000 clones, around three quarters of them appearing once. The material sequenced was CD4+ T cells from PBMCs cultured without peptide, taken after COVID-19 vaccination. This chain links TRBV18 with TRBJ2-5; no clear D. The clonotype originates from a human donor who had a prior SARS-CoV-2 infection. The DNA for the CDR3 is TGTGCCAGCTCCCCGGGCCAAGAGACCCAGTACTTC. This encodes CASSPGQETQYF.